This record looks at one T cell receptor beta chain sequence and its context. Its antigen remains unknown. The entry originates in a study of response to subunit inactivated influenza vaccine. Study conclusions and caveats: The authors offered the suggestion that each seasonal influenza vaccination recruits few new T cells.

TCRdb fed the RT-PCR reads into MiXCR, producing one record per CDR3 protein. The repertoire holds about 780,000 distinct CDR3 sequences, with around 18% as singletons. This CDR3 has 15 residues. Germline lookup yields CDR1 SGDLS and CDR2 YYNGEE. V was clipped by 3 bases and J by 7 bases, with 19 bases between them. The chain is built from TRBV9 and TRBJ2-5; the D call may be TRBD1 or TRBD2 (5 bases each). Source: PBMCs from blood, taken 4 to 6 days after vaccination. This TCR was sampled from a man in his fifties or sixties who received an inactivated influenza vaccine. This CDR3 reads CASSGLGERSSTQYF. The DNA of the CDR3 is TGTGCCAGCAGCGGGCTGGGGGAGCGCAGTTCGACCCAGTACTTC.